This T cell receptor (beta chain) was recorded in a study of cytomegalovirus exposure and HLA in healthy donors. On the study more broadly: From HLA-typed donors, an early data release held roughly 89 million unique TCRs.

As regards this clone: Its matching antigen is unknown.

Regarding the study as a whole: The sole available immune exposure information was CMV serostatus. In a later analysis, a missense DCLRE1C variant was linked to TCR beta V- and J-gene trimming.

The PCR employed 60 Vbeta primers together with 13 Jbeta primers. Assay: immunoSEQ multiplex PCR; the TCRdb copy retains only in-frame clones and omits some. This sample has around 200,000 clones, with 65% to 90% found just once. The sequence was collected from a girl aged 2-10 years in good health and CMV-seropositive. The sequencing sample was made of PBMCs.

CDR3 sequence reads: CASSLRPPGAGLSTDTQYF. CDR3 in DNA: TGTGCCAGCAGTTTACGCCCACCAGGGGCAGGCCTTAGCACAGATACGCAGTATTTT. J is TRBJ2-3 and V is TRBV28; D possibly corresponds to TRBD1 (6 bases). V was shortened by 2 bases and J by 0 bases, with 21 bases between the two germline ends. The germline gives CDR1 MDHEN, CDR2 SYDVKM. CDR3 length equals 19 residues.